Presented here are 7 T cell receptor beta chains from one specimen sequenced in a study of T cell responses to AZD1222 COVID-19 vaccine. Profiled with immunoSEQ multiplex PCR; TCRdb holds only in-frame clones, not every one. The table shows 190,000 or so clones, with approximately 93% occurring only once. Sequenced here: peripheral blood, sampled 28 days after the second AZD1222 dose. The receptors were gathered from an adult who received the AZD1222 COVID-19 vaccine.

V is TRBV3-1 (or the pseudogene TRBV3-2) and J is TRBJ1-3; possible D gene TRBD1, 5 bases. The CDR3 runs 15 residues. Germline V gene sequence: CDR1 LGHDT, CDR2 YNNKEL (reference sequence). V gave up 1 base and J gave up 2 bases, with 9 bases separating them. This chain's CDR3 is CASSQAWGAGNTIYF. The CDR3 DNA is TGTGCCAGCAGCCAAGCATGGGGGGCTGGAAACACCATATATTTT.

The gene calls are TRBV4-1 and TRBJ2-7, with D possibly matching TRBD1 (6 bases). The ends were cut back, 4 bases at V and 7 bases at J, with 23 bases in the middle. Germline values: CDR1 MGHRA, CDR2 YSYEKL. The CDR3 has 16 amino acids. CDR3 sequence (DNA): TGCGCCAGCAGCCCGCAGGGGTCCCGCGGTCCGAGAGAGCAGTACTTC. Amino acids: CASSPQGSRGPREQYF.

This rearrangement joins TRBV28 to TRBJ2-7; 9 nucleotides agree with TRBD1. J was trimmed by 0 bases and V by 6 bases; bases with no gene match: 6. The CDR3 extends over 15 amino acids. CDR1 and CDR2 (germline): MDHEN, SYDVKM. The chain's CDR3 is CASSRGTGYSYEQYF. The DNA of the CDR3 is TGTGCCAGCAGCCGAGGGACAGGGTACTCCTACGAGCAGTACTTC.

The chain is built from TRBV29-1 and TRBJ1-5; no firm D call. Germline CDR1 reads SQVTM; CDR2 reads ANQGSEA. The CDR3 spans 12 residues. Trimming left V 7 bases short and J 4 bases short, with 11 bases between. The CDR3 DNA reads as TGCAGCGCCCAATCCCCAAATCAGCCCCAGCATTTT. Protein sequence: CSAQSPNQPQHF.

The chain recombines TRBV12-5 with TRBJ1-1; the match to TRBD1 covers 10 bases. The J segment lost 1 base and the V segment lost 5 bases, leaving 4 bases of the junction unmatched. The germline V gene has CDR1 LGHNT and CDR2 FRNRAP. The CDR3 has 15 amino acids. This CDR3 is CASGSWTGGNTEAFF. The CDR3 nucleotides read TGTGCTAGTGGTAGCTGGACAGGGGGGAACACTGAAGCTTTCTTT.

The chain's CDR3 is CASSPPTGETETQYF. The CDR3 DNA reads as TGTGCCAGCAGTCCTCCGACAGGGGAGACGGAGACCCAGTACTTC. The genes are TRBV5-4 and TRBJ2-5, with 8 bases fitting TRBD1. Per the germline V gene, CDR1 is SGHNT and CDR2 is YYREEE (reference sequence). The CDR3 totals 15 residues. The junction had 11 bases not matched to a gene; V was cut back by 5 bases and J by 5 bases.

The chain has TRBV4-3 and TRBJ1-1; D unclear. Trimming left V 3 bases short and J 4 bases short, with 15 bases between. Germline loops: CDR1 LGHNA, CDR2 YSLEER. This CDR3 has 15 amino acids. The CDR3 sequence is CASSHSPPSGTEAFF. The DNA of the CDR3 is TGCGCCAGCAGCCATTCCCCCCCGAGTGGCACTGAAGCTTTCTTT.